This TCR beta chain was retrieved from a study of Ad26.COV2.S vaccination and SARS-CoV-2 variants. The wider study: Donor was one of the participants in the Ad26.COV2.S arm of the COV1001 trial.

General study findings and limits: Analytic work on TCR breadth and depth might have understated the full extent of total T cell responses. For non-spike TCRs, breadth in vaccine recipients resembled that in placebo recipients.

A note on this clone: Antigen: not known.

Measured with immunoSEQ multiplex PCR; TCRdb has only the in-frame clones, and not every one. The table records around 340,000 clones, approximately 90% of them present only once. V lost 3 bases to trimming and J lost 4 bases; unmatched junction nucleotides: 6. The CDR3 consists of 14 residues. Per germline, CDR1 SGHTA and CDR2 FQGNSA. Stated treatment: roughly 18 received Ad26.COV2.S at low or high dose, single or two shots; 5 received placebo; per-sample allocation not given. Sampling occurred on day 63 after the first vaccine or placebo injection. An adult donor aged 18-55 years was enrolled in Boston.

This receptor was obtained from a person aged 18-60 years who received the Ad26.COV2.S COVID-19 vaccine or a placebo. The specimen was peripheral blood, collected in a trial of Ad26.COV2.S vaccine versus placebo. The chain employs TRBV7-2 and TRBJ2-7, with 7 bases fitting TRBD1. The CDR3 reads CASSFDRVPYEQYF. The DNA of the CDR3 is TGTGCCAGCAGCTTCGACAGGGTACCGTACGAGCAGTACTTC.